This entry is about one T cell receptor (beta chain). The sample comes from a study of shared clonotypes between healthy human individuals. Genomic DNA (from each subset) was split evenly across several immunoSEQ plates. Assay: immunoSEQ multiplex PCR; the TCRdb copy retains only in-frame clones and omits some. This table holds around 600,000 clones, about 95% found once. The V segment lost 4 bases and the J segment 3 bases; nucleotides outside the gene matches: 4. Germline values: CDR1 SQVTM, CDR2 ANQGSEA. This CDR3 is 13 amino acids long. Naive CD8 cells, CD45RO-negative and positively selected for CCR7, excluded terminally differentiated effector memory CD45RA+ cells.

The sequencing input was naive CD8+ T cells sorted from blood. This chain joins TRBV29-1 and TRBJ2-7; TRBD2 matches at 9 bases. The receptor comes from a woman between 25 and 40 years old in good health. CDR3 loop: CSVGLAENYEQYF. The DNA for the CDR3 is TGCAGCGTTGGACTAGCGGAGAACTACGAGCAGTACTTC.